Here is one T cell receptor beta chain with its context. What it recognizes is unknown. The record originates from a study of early T cells in non-severe SARS-CoV-2 infection. Study details: Sequencing targeted bulk RNA from unsorted whole blood, leaving chains unpaired.

Unique molecular identifiers were attached to individual cDNA molecules. TCRdb reprocessed the 5' RACE reads with MiXCR, giving one entry per CDR3 protein. This table has some 57,000 distinct CDR3 sequences, over 9.5% appearing once. CDR1 is MNHEY, CDR2 SMNVEV, per germline (reference sequence). Trimming at V came to 0 bases and at J to 3 bases, leaving 6 bases not matched to a gene. The CDR3 spans 16 residues. Study conclusions and caveats: Clonotype matching in VDJdb favored anti-spike CD8 responses and did not capture private and CD4 specificities.

Material for sequencing was whole blood. The source is an adult who was a healthcare worker with PCR-confirmed SARS-CoV-2 infection or an uninfected control (not recorded which). This rearrangement joins TRBV27 to TRBJ2-7; 9 bases match TRBD2. CDR3 DNA: TGTGCCAGCAGTTTATCAGCGGGAGGCCCAATCTACGAGCAGTACTTC. Translation gives CASSLSAGGPIYEQYF.